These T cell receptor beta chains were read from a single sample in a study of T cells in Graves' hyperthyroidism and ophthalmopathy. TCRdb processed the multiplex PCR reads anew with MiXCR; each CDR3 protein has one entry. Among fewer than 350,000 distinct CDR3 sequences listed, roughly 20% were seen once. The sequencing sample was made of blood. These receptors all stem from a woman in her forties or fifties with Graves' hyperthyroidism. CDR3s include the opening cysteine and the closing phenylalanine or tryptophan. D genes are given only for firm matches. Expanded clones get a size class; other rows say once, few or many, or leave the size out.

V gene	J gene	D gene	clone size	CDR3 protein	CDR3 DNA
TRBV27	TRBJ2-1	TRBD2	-	CASSSGTSGRGTYNEQFF	TGTGCCAGCAGCTCCGGGACTAGCGGGAGGGGAACCTACAATGAGCAGTTCTTC
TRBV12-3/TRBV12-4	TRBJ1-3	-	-	CASSSRVQGLSGNTIYF	TGTGCCAGCAGCTCCCGAGTACAGGGCCTCTCTGGAAACACCATATATTTT
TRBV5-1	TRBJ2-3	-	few	CASSLAGPNTDTQYF	TGCGCCAGCAGCTTGGCCGGACCCAACACAGATACGCAGTATTTT
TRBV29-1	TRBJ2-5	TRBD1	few	CSMNRGLETQYF	TGCAGCATGAACAGGGGGCTGGAGACCCAGTACTTC
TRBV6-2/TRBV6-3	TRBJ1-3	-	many	CASQVRTERGSGNTIYF	TGTGCCAGCCAGGTCCGGACGGAGCGAGGATCCGGAAACACCATATATTTT
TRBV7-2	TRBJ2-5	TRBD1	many	CASSLGGGPETQYF	TGTGCCAGCTCCCTAGGGGGCGGGCCGGAGACCCAGTACTTC
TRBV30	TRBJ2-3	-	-	CARKNGADTQYF	TGTGCCCGGAAGAATGGGGCAGATACGCAGTATTTT
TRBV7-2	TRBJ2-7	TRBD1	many	CASSASGGNSLSSYEQYF	TGTGCCAGCAGCGCCTCAGGGGGCAATAGCCTAAGCTCCTACGAGCAGTACTTC
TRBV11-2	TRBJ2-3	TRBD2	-	CASSLTSGSIGTDTQYF	TGTGCCAGCAGCTTAACTAGCGGGAGTATTGGCACAGATACGCAGTATTTT
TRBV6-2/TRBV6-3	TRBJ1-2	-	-	CASSYKSRGYGYTF	TGTGCCAGCAGTTATAAAAGCAGGGGTTATGGCTACACCTTC
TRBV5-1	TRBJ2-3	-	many	CASSLTGAELDTQYF	TGCGCCAGCAGCTTGACGGGAGCTGAGTTAGATACGCAGTATTTT
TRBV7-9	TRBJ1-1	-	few	CASRTAGGNTEAFF	TGTGCCAGCAGGACGGCCGGGGGGAACACTGAAGCTTTCTTT
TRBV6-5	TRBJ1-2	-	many	CASSYGPQDGYTF	TGTGCCAGCAGTTATGGGCCTCAGGATGGCTACACCTTC
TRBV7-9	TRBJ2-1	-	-	CASSLLGVTYNEQFF	TGTGCCAGCAGCCTCTTGGGGGTTACCTACAATGAGCAGTTCTTC
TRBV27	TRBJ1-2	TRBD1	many	CATRPPTGYYGYTF	TGTGCCACCCGTCCTCCGACAGGGTACTATGGCTACACCTTC
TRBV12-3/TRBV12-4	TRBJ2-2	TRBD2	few	CASRAAGKNTGELFF	TGTGCCAGCAGAGCAGCGGGAAAGAACACCGGGGAGCTGTTTTTT
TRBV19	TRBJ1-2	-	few	CASSRDGQNYGYTF	TGTGCCAGTAGTAGAGATGGACAGAACTATGGCTACACCTTC
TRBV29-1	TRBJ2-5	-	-	CSAAKWGDQETQYF	TGCAGCGCCGCAAAATGGGGGGACCAAGAGACCCAGTACTTC
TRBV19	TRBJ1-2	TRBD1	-	CASSRPGQGYGYTF	TGTGCCAGTAGCCGACCGGGACAGGGTTATGGCTACACCTTC
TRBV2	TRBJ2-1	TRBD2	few	CASGVSGSYNEQFF	TGTGCCAGCGGCGTTAGCGGGTCCTACAATGAGCAGTTCTTC
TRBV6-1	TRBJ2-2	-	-	CASSEWDGELFF	TGTGCCAGCAGTGAATGGGACGGGGAGCTGTTTTTT
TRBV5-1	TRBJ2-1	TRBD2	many	CASSAGTSGSYNEQFF	TGCGCCAGCAGCGCGGGGACTAGCGGTTCCTACAATGAGCAGTTCTTC
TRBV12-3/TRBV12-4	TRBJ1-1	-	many	CASTGGGITEAFF	TGTGCCAGTACGGGAGGTGGGATCACTGAAGCTTTCTTT
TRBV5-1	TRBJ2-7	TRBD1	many	CASSLHGQGGEQYF	TGCGCCAGCAGCTTGCACGGACAGGGTGGCGAGCAGTACTTC
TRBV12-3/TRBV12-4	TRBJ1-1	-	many	CASRPQNTGTEAFF	TGTGCCAGCAGACCACAGAATACGGGCACTGAAGCTTTCTTT
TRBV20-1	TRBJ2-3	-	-	CSAREVDFPADTQYF	TGCAGTGCTAGAGAAGTAGACTTTCCTGCAGATACGCAGTATTTT
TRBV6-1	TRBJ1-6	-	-	CASGAPNGGSPLHF	TGTGCTTCGGGGGCACCTAACGGGGGTTCACCCCTCCACTTT
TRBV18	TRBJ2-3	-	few	CASSPRLSTDTQYF	TGTGCCAGCTCACCTCGACTGAGCACAGATACGCAGTATTTT
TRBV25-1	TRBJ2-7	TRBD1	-	CASGKAGTEIYEQYF	TGTGCCAGCGGCAAAGCCGGGACAGAGATCTACGAGCAGTACTTC
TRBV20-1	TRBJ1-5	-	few	CSAISQLLSNQPQHF	TGCAGTGCTATTAGCCAACTCCTCAGCAATCAGCCCCAGCATTTT
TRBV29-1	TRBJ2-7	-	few	CSVEDPAAPSYEQYF	TGCAGCGTTGAAGACCCTGCGGCCCCTTCCTACGAGCAGTACTTC
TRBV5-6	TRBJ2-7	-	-	CASSLATGSGGEQYF	TGTGCCAGCAGCTTGGCCACGGGGTCTGGGGGCGAGCAGTACTTC
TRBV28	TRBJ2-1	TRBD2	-	CASSFDPWTSGMYNEQFF	TGTGCCAGCAGTTTCGATCCTTGGACTAGCGGGATGTACAATGAGCAGTTCTTC
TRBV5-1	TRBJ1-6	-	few	CASSLREGSYNSPLHF	TGCGCCAGCAGCCTCCGAGAGGGCTCCTATAATTCACCCCTCCACTTT
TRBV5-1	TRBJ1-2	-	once	CASSLFPASDGYTF	TGCGCCAGCAGCTTGTTTCCGGCGTCGGATGGCTACACCTTC
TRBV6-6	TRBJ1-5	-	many	CASSYVPGQPQHF	TGTGCCAGCAGTTACGTTCCAGGTCAGCCCCAGCATTTT
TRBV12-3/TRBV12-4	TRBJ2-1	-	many	CASSQTSSSYNEQFF	TGTGCCAGCAGTCAAACTAGCAGCTCCTACAATGAGCAGTTCTTC
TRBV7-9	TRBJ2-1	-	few	CASRKGSYNEQFF	TGTGCCAGCAGGAAGGGTTCCTACAATGAGCAGTTCTTC
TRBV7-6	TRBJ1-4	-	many	CASSLASYATNEKLFF	TGTGCCAGCAGCTTAGCGTCGTATGCAACTAATGAAAAACTGTTTTTT
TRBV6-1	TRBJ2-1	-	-	CASSPQGNEQFF	TGTGCCAGCAGCCCACAGGGAAATGAGCAGTTCTTC
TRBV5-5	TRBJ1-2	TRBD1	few	CASSSLGQGSGYTF	TGTGCCAGCAGCTCCCTAGGACAGGGGTCTGGCTACACCTTC
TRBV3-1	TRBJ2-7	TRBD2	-	CASNPAWDYLSYEQYF	TGTGCCAGCAACCCAGCATGGGACTACCTCTCCTACGAGCAGTACTTC
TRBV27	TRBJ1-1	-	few	CASSLQGITEAFF	TGTGCCAGCAGTCTCCAGGGGATCACTGAAGCTTTCTTT
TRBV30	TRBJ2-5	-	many	CACKQGNQETQYF	TGTGCCTGTAAACAGGGAAACCAAGAGACCCAGTACTTC
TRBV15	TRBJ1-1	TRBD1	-	CATSRLDRVGAEAFF	TGTGCCACCAGCAGACTAGACAGGGTCGGCGCTGAAGCTTTCTTT
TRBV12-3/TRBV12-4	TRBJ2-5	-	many	CASSPPYQETQYF	TGTGCCAGCAGTCCACCATACCAAGAGACCCAGTACTTC